Each of the 11 T cell receptor beta chains below was sequenced from the same sample in a study of T cells in Graves' hyperthyroidism and ophthalmopathy. TCR beta CDR3 region amplification was performed from RNA transcripts. HTBI primers drove first-round RT-PCR of the TCR CDR3. Via MiXCR, TCRdb re-called the multiplex PCR reads, giving one row per CDR3 protein. The data show hundreds of thousands of distinct CDR3 sequences, with roughly 14% seen just once and around 14% held by the top ten. What was sequenced was blood. These receptors were collected from a man aged 18-30 years with Graves' ophthalmopathy.

This clonotype was observed many times. The chain carries TRBV12-3 or TRBV12-4 and TRBJ2-1; the D gene is possibly TRBD2 (6 bases). CDR3 length equals 15 residues. V was cut by 3 bases and J by 8 bases, with 17 bases left in between. The CDR3 region has the DNA TGTGCCAGCAGTTTTTTCCTGCGTGGAGGGGATGAGCAGTTCTTC. This encodes CASSFFLRGGDEQFF.

Ten or more counts support this clonotype. The chain carries TRBV24-1 and TRBJ2-1, with 7 bases fitting TRBD2. Germline loops: CDR1 KGHDR, CDR2 SFDVKD. This CDR3 comprises 14 residues. V shed 5 bases, J shed 7 bases, and the junction held 7 bases outside the gene matches. CDR3 bases: TGTGCCACCAGTGTCTTAGGGCGGGAGAATGAGCAGTTCTTC. This gives the protein CATSVLGRENEQFF.

This clonotype has a count of ten or more. The rearrangement links TRBV3-1 to TRBJ2-5; possibly TRBD1 or TRBD2 for D (5 bases each). The V gene's germline CDR1 is LGHDT and CDR2 YNNKEL (reference sequence). V was shortened by 3 bases and J by 7 bases, with 12 bases between the two germline ends. The CDR3 contains 13 residues. The CDR3 DNA sequence: TGTGCCAGCAGCCAGGGTTTGAGGGGGACCCAGTACTTC. Protein: CASSQGLRGTQYF.

The chain is built from TRBV5-1 and TRBJ1-5; D unresolved. The CDR3 covers 15 residues. CDR1 is SGHRS and CDR2 is YFSETQ in the germline V gene. Trimming removed 1 base at V and 3 bases at J, with 11 bases between. The CDR3 loop reads CASSLTVGINQPQHF. In nucleotides, the CDR3 is TGCGCCAGCAGCTTGACAGTAGGAATCAATCAGCCCCAGCATTTT.

This clonotype came up a few times. A much bigger clone sits one base away, suggesting this may be a read error. CDR3 amino acids: CACSDLSYEQYF. The CDR3 region has the DNA TGTGCCTGCAGTGATTTGTCCTACGAGCAGTACTTC. V and J are TRBV12-3 or TRBV12-4 and TRBJ2-7; D ambiguous. The CDR3 is made up of 12 amino acids.

Regarding this clonotype: A much larger clone sits a single nucleotide away, making a read error possible. Likely a read error: the CDR3 ends without its conserved phenylalanine or tryptophan. The chain is built from TRBV28 and TRBJ1-6; 8 bases line up with TRBD1. J lost 0 bases, V lost 6 bases, and 7 bases had no gene match. In germline, CDR1 is MDHEN, CDR2 SYDVKM. The CDR3 totals 17 residues. The CDR3 reads CASRHGQGSSYNSPLHY. Here the CDR3 DNA reads TGTGCCAGCAGGCACGGACAGGGAAGCTCCTATAATTCACCCCTCCACTAT.

The chain couples TRBV25-1 to TRBJ1-1; 8 bases are shared with TRBD1. The CDR3 is 14 amino acids. Germline trimming cut 5 bases from V and 4 bases from J; bases unmatched to any gene: 6. CDR1 is MGHDK, CDR2 SYGVNS, per germline. The CDR3: CASSQGASTTEAFF. DNA for the CDR3: TGTGCCAGCAGTCAGGGGGCCTCAACCACTGAAGCTTTCTTT.

Many counts were recorded for this clonotype. The chain links TRBV29-1 to TRBJ2-7, with D perhaps matching TRBD2 (5 bases). The CDR3 loop spans 11 amino acids. The ends were cut back, 3 bases at V and 4 bases at J, with 7 bases in the middle. Germline CDR1 and CDR2: SQVTM and ANQGSEA. The CDR3 here is CSVEEAYEQYF. DNA for the CDR3: TGCAGCGTTGAGGAGGCTTACGAGCAGTACTTC.

The chain employs TRBV11-3 and TRBJ2-3; no definite D call. Germline assignment: CDR1 SGHNT and CDR2 YENEEA. Trimming stripped 5 bases from V and 1 base from J, with 16 bases between. The CDR3 is 16 residues long. For the CDR3, the DNA is TGTGCCAGCAGCAGAGGACCGGCAGAAGGCACAGATACGCAGTATTTT. Protein product: CASSRGPAEGTDTQYF. The entire variable domain, with the rest obtained from reference TRBV11-3 and TRBJ2-3, is as follows: EAGVVQSPRYKIIEKKQPVAFWCNPISGHNTLYWYLQNLGQGPELLIRYENEEAVDDSQLPKDRFSAERLKGVDSTLKIQPAELGDSAVYLCASSRGPAEGTDTQYFGPGTRLTVL.

This clonotype was seen at least ten times. The chain uses TRBV20-1 and TRBJ2-5; D perhaps matches TRBD2 (6 bases). Germline V gives CDR1 DFQATT, CDR2 SNEGSKA (reference sequence). Trimming took off 6 bases at V and 3 bases at J, with 23 bases between the two ends. The CDR3 runs 16 residues. CDR3 coding DNA: TGCAGTGCCCAGCTGGCGGGGAGATTTACTAAAGAGACCCAGTACTTC. Translating it yields CSAQLAGRFTKETQYF.

The V and J genes are TRBV6-1 and TRBJ1-2; D ambiguous. The germline V gene encodes CDR1 MNHNS and CDR2 SASEGT. Deletions cut 1 base from V and 3 bases from J, with 12 bases between. The CDR3 covers 15 residues. CDR3 coding DNA: TGTGCCAGCAGTGAAGGGGCAGGCGGGGACTATGGCTACACCTTC. It encodes CASSEGAGGDYGYTF.